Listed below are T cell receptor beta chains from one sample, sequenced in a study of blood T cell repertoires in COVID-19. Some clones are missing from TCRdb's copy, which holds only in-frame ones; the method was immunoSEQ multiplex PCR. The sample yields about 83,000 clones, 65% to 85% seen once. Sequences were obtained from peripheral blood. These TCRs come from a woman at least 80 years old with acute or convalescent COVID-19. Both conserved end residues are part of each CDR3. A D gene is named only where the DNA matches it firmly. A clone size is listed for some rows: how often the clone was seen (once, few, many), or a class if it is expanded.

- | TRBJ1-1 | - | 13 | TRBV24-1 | TGTGCCACCAGCGGTCCACTAGGGACTGAAGCTTTCTTT | CATSGPLGTEAFF
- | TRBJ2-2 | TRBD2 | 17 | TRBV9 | TGTGCCAGCAGTGGTCCTAGCGGGGGAACGAACACCGGGGAGCTGTTTTTT | CASSGPSGGTNTGELFF
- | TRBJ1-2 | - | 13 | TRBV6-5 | TGTGCCAGCAAGGACAGCTCTATATATGGCTACACCTTC | CASKDSSIYGYTF
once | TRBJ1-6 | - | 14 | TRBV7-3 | TGTGCCAGCAGCTTAACGGGCCGAACCTCGCCCCTCCACTTT | CASSLTGRTSPLHF
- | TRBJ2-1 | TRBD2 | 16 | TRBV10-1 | TGCGCCAGCAGTGGAGGGACTAGCGGGGGCTACAATGAGCAGTTCTTC | CASSGGTSGGYNEQFF
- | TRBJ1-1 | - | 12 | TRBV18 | TGTGCCAGCTCACACTATAGCCCTGAAGCTTTCTTT | CASSHYSPEAFF
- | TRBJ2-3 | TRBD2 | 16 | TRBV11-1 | TGTGCCAGCAGCCCCCGACTAGCGGGGCTCACAGATACGCAGTATTTT | CASSPRLAGLTDTQYF
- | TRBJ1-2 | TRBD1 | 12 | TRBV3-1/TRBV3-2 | TGTGCCAGCAGCCAACAGGGGGCGAGCTACACCTTC | CASSQQGASYTF
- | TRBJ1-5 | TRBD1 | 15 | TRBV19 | TGTGCCAGTAGTATTAACAGGGGTAGCAATCAGCCCCAGCATTTT | CASSINRGSNQPQHF
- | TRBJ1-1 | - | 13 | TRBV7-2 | TGTGCCAGCAGCTTAGACAGGAACACTGAAGCTTTCTTT | CASSLDRNTEAFF
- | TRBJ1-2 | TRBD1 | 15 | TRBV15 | TGTGCCACCAGCAGAGTAGGGACAGCAGGATATGGCTACACCTTC | CATSRVGTAGYGYTF
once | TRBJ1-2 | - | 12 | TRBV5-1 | TGCGCCAGCAGCTTGGGGGAGGCCGGCTACACCTTC | CASSLGEAGYTF
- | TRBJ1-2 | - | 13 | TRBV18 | TGTGCCAGCTCAACCGAAGTCCAGGGAGGCTACACCTTC | CASSTEVQGGYTF
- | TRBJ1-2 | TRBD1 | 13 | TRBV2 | TGTGCCAGCAAGCCGACAGGGGATGATGACTACACCTTC | CASKPTGDDDYTF
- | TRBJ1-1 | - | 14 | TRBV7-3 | TGTGCCAGCAGCCCAGCAGGGTCGAACACTGAAGCTTTCTTT | CASSPAGSNTEAFF
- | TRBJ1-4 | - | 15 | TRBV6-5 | TGTGCCAGCGCCGCCGGACAGACCGCTTATGAAAAACTGTTTTTT | CASAAGQTAYEKLFF
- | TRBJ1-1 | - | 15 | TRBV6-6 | TGTGCCAGCACCACCGCGGGGCTCTCGAACACTGAAGCTTTCTTT | CASTTAGLSNTEAFF
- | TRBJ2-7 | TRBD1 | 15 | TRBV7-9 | TGTGCCAGCAGCCCCGGACAGGGGGGAGGGACAGGGCAGTACTTC | CASSPGQGGGTGQYF
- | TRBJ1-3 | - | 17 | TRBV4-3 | TGCGCCAGCAGCCAAGATTTTAGGGGCTCCTCTGGAAACACCATATATTTT | CASSQDFRGSSGNTIYF
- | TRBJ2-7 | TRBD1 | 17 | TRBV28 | TGTGCCAGCAGTTCCCCCTCGACAGGGGGCGGAGGGTACGAGCAGTACTTC | CASSSPSTGGGGYEQYF
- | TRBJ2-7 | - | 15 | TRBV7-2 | TGTGCCAGCAGCCCCACCCATAGCGGCCGGGGCGAGCAGTACTTC | CASSPTHSGRGEQYF
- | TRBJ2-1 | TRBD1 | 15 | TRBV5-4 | TGTGCCAGCAGCGCAGGACAGGGGCCCTACAATGAGCAGTTCTTC | CASSAGQGPYNEQFF
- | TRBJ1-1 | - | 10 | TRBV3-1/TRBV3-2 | TGTGCCAGCGGGAGGGGAGAAGCTTTCTTT | CASGRGEAFF
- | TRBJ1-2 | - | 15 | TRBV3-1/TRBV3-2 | TGTGCCAGCAGCCAAGAAGGGGGACCCCTACATGACTACACCTTC | CASSQEGGPLHDYTF
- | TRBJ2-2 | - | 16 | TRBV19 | TGTGCCAGTAGTATAGAGGCAGGAACTAACACCGGGGAGCTGTTTTTT | CASSIEAGTNTGELFF
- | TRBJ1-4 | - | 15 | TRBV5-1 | TGCGCCAGCAGCTCCGAGGCAGAGAGTAATGAAAAACTGTTTTTT | CASSSEAESNEKLFF
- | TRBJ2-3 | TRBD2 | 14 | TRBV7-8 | TGTGCCAGCAGCCCTAGCGGGGGAGCAGATACGCAGTATTTT | CASSPSGGADTQYF
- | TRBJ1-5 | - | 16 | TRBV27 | TGTGCCAGCAGTTTTAGACAGACCGATAGCAATCAGCCCCAGCATTTT | CASSFRQTDSNQPQHF
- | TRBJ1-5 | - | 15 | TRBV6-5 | TGTGCCAGCAGCGAGGGACTCCACGGCAATCAGCCCCAGCATTTT | CASSEGLHGNQPQHF
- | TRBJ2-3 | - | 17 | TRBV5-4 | TGTGCCAGCAGCTTGGAGAGTGCGGGGCGGGGCACAGATACGCAGTATTTT | CASSLESAGRGTDTQYF
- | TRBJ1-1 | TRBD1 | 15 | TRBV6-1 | TGTGCCAGCAGTGAGCTTCGGGACAGGGGTAGGGAAGCTTTCTTT | CASSELRDRGREAFF
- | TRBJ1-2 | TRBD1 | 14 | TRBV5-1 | TGCGCCAGCAGCCAAGGGACAGGGGGGTATGGCTACACCTTC | CASSQGTGGYGYTF
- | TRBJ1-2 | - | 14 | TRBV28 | TGTGCCAGCAGCAGTACAGGACAGTACTATGGCTACACCTTC | CASSSTGQYYGYTF
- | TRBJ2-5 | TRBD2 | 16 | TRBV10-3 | TGTGCCATCAGTGAGTCCTTGACTAGCGGCCAAGAGACCCAGTACTTC | CAISESLTSGQETQYF
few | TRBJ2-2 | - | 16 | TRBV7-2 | TGTGCCAGCAGCTTAGAAGGGGGTATTAACACCGGGGAGCTGTTTTTT | CASSLEGGINTGELFF
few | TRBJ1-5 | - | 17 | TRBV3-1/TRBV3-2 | TGTGCCAGCAGTAAAGCGGGAGGGACGGGCTTCAATCAGCCCCAGCATTTT | CASSKAGGTGFNQPQHF
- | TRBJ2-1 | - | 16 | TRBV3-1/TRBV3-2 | TGTGCCAGCAGCCAAACGGCCCCCAAGAGGTGCGACGAGCAGTTCTTC | CASSQTAPKRCDEQFF
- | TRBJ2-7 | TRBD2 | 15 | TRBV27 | TGTGCCAGCAGCACCCCGGGACTAGCGGACTACGAGCAGTACTTC | CASSTPGLADYEQYF
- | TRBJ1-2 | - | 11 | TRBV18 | TGTGCCAGCTCACCCCTGGGACACTACACCTTC | CASSPLGHYTF
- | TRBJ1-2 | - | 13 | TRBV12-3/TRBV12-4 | TGTGCCACCTTCGGTGGTCCTAACTATGGCTACACCTTC | CATFGGPNYGYTF
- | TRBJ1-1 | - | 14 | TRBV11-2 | TGTGCCAGCAGCTTAACGGGCGGGGTGACTGAAGCTTTCTTT | CASSLTGGVTEAFF
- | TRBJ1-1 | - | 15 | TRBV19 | TGTGCCAGTAGTGCGCGGGGGGCTAGGTACACTGAAGCTTTCTTT | CASSARGARYTEAFF
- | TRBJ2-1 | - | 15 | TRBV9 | TGTGCCAGCAGCATCGATCTGAGCTCCTACAATGAGCAGTTCTTC | CASSIDLSSYNEQFF
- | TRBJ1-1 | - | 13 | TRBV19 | TGTGCCAGTGGACAGTCCATGAACACTGAAGCTTTCTTT | CASGQSMNTEAFF
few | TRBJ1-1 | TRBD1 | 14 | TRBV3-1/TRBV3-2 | TGTGCCAGCAGTTCGGGGTACAGGGGCGCGTCAGCTTTCTTT | CASSSGYRGASAFF
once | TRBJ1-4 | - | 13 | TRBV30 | TGTGCCTGGAGTGCGGACGGCTCGGGGAAACTGTTTTTT | CAWSADGSGKLFF
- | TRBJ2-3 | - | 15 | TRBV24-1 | TGTGCCACCAGCCTAACGGGCGGGGGCACAGATACGCAGTATTTT | CATSLTGGGTDTQYF
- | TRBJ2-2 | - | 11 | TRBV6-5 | TGTGCCAGCAGTTTAAACGGGGAGCTGTTTTTT | CASSLNGELFF
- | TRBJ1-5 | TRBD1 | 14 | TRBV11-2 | TGTGCCAGCAGCCCCGGGACAGGGGTTCAGCCCCAGCATTTT | CASSPGTGVQPQHF
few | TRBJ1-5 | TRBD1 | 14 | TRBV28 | TGTGCCAGCAGATCCGGACAGGACCATCAGCCCCAGCATTTT | CASRSGQDHQPQHF
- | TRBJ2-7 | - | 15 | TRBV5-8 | TGTGCCAGCAGCTTACGAGAAGGGGGCTCCTACGAGCAGTACTTC | CASSLREGGSYEQYF
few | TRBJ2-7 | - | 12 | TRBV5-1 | TGCGCCAGCAGCTTGGATACATACGAGCAGTACTTC | CASSLDTYEQYF